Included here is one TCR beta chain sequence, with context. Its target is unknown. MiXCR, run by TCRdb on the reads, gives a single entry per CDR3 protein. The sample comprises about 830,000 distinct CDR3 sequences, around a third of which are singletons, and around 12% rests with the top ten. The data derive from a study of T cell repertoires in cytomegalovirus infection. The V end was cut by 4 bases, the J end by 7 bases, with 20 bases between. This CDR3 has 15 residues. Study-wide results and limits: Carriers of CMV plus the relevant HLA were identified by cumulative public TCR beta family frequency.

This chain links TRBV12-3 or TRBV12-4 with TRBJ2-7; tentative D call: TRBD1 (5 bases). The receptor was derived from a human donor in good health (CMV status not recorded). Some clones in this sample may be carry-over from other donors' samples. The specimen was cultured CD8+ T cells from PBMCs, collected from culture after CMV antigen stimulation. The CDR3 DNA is TGTGCCAGCAGTTCCTGGGGTAAGGGGCCGTTGGAGCAGTACTTC. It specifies CASSSWGKGPLEQYF.